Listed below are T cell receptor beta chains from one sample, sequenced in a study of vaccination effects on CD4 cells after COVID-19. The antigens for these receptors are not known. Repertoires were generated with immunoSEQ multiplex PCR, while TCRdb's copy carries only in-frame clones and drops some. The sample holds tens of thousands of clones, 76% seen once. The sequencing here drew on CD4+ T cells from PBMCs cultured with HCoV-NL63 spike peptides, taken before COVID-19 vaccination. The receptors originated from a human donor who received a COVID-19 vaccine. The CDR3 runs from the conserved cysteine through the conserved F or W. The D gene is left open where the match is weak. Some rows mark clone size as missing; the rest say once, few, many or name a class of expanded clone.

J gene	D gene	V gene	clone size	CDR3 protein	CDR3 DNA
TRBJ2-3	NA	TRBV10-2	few	CASSDLVGRQIPDTQYF	TGCGCCAGCAGTGATCTCGTTGGACGCCAAATCCCCGATACGCAGTATTTT
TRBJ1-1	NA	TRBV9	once	CASSATGHNTEAFF	TGTGCCAGCAGCGCTACCGGGCATAACACTGAAGCTTTCTTT
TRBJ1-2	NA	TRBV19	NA	CASSITRYGYTF	TGTGCCAGTAGTATAACCCGCTATGGCTACACCTTC
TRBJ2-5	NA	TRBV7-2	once	CASSLDVRAGQETQYF	TGTGCCAGCAGCTTAGACGTTCGGGCAGGGCAGGAGACCCAGTACTTC
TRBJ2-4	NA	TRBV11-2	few	CASSLVRGQGIAKNIQYF	TGTGCCAGCAGCTTAGTCCGCGGGCAGGGAATAGCCAAAAACATTCAGTACTTC
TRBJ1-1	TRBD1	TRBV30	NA	CAWSVRDRALKENTEAFF	TGTGCCTGGAGTGTACGGGACAGGGCGCTTAAAGAGAACACTGAAGCTTTCTTT
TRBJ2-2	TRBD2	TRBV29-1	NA	CSVSVTSGNTGELFF	TGCAGCGTTAGTGTTACTAGCGGGAACACCGGGGAGCTGTTTTTT
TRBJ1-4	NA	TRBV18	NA	CASSPPGSGEKLFF	TGTGCCAGCTCACCACCAGGGTCGGGGGAAAAACTGTTTTTT
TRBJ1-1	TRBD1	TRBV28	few	CASRGNRGNTEAFF	TGTGCCAGCAGGGGGAACAGGGGGAACACTGAAGCTTTCTTT
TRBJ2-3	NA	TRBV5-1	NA	CASSRSYSTDTQYF	TGCGCCAGCAGCCGGAGTTATAGCACAGATACGCAGTATTTT
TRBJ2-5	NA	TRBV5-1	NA	CASRGQTGWQETQYF	TGCGCCAGCCGCGGGCAGACGGGGTGGCAAGAGACCCAGTACTTC
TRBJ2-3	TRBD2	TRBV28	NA	CASRGTSGGRSTDTQYF	TGTGCCAGCAGGGGGACTAGCGGGGGCCGTAGCACAGATACGCAGTATTTT
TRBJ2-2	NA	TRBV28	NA	CASSAPLGGGPNTGELFF	TGTGCCAGCAGTGCACCACTGGGCGGCGGACCAAACACCGGGGAGCTGTTTTTT
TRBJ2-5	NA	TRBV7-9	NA	CASSWHGGETQYF	TGTGCCAGCAGCTGGCATGGGGGCGAGACCCAGTACTTC
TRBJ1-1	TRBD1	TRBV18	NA	CASSAGQGATEAFF	TGTGCCAGCTCAGCGGGACAGGGGGCTACTGAAGCTTTCTTT
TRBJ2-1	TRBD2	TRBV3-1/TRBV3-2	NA	CASSPRLASEQFF	TGTGCCAGCAGCCCGCGACTAGCAAGTGAGCAGTTCTTC
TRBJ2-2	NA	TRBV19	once	CASTTLGHNTGELFF	TGTGCCAGTACCACTCTGGGACACAACACCGGGGAGCTGTTTTTT